Shown below are 30 T cell receptor beta chains from a single sample sequenced in a study of cytomegalovirus exposure and HLA in healthy donors. This PCR relied on a set of 60 Vbeta primers and 13 Jbeta primers. Here immunoSEQ multiplex PCR was the method, and the copy in TCRdb shows in-frame clones only, minus some. This table holds 95,000 to 110,000 clones, 76% found once. The sequenced sample consisted of PBMCs. The source is a woman younger than 35 in good health and CMV-seropositive.

The chain has TRBV27 and TRBJ2-7, with D tentatively TRBD2 (5 bases). This CDR3 has 13 residues. Germline CDR1 MNHEY, CDR2 SMNVEV (reference sequence). V was pared by 6 bases and J by 6 bases, with 15 bases between. The CDR3 coding sequence is TGTGCCAGCAGCGGAGGCAGGTCCCGCGAGCAGTACTTC. It encodes CASSGGRSREQYF.

This clone was counted only a few times. The rearrangement uses TRBV6-1 and TRBJ1-2; 7 bases fit TRBD1. This CDR3 is 17 amino acids long. Germline V lookup: CDR1 MNHNS, CDR2 SASEGT. J was trimmed by 3 bases and V by 0 bases; bases with no gene match: 10. Written as DNA, the CDR3 is TGTGCCAGCAGTGAAGCTGCATCCTTAGGGGGCTACTATGGCTACACCTTC. Translation: CASSEAASLGGYYGYTF.

This clone appeared once. This chain joins TRBV30 and TRBJ2-7; D is perhaps TRBD2 (5 bases). There are 15 residues in the CDR3. V was cut by 3 bases and J by 2 bases, with 17 bases left in between. CDR1 is GTSNPN and CDR2 is SVGIG in the germline V gene (reference sequence). CDR3 residues: CAWRGRGGDPYEQYF. In DNA, the CDR3 is TGTGCCTGGAGGGGAAGAGGAGGTGACCCCTACGAGCAGTACTTC.

J is TRBJ1-1 and V is TRBV10-2, with no clear D. The germline CDR1 and CDR2 sequences are WSHSY and SAAADI. V was pared by 4 bases and J by 6 bases, with 12 bases between. The CDR3 runs to 13 residues. The CDR3 region is CASSATEASEAFF. CDR3 in DNA: TGCGCCAGCAGTGCTACAGAAGCCTCTGAAGCTTTCTTT.

This chain uses TRBV28 with TRBJ2-7; TRBD1 matches at 8 bases. This CDR3 is built from 14 residues. The germline gives CDR1 MDHEN, CDR2 SYDVKM. V gave up 6 bases and J gave up 3 bases; unmatched junction bases: 7. The CDR3 DNA sequence: TGTGCCAGCAGCAGACAGGGGATGAGCTACGAGCAGTACTTC. Amino acids: CASSRQGMSYEQYF.

The CDR3 sequence is CSVEGSSTNEKLFF. The CDR3 DNA sequence: TGCAGCGTTGAGGGCAGCTCAACTAATGAAAAACTGTTTTTT. V usage is TRBV29-1 and J usage is TRBJ1-4; no firm D call. CDR1 and CDR2 (germline): SQVTM, ANQGSEA. The CDR3 is 14 amino acids. Trimming shortened V by 3 bases and J by 0 bases, and 8 bases separated the two germline ends.

The chain has TRBV6-6 and TRBJ2-1, with D perhaps matching TRBD1 (5 bases). Germline values: CDR1 MNHNY, CDR2 SVGAGI (reference sequence). The V end was cut by 6 bases, the J end by 4 bases, with 13 bases between. The CDR3 sequence is 14 residues long. CDR3 amino acids: CASSSGGQYNEQFF. The CDR3 DNA reads TGTGCCAGCAGCTCCGGCGGACAATACAATGAGCAGTTCTTC.

The rearrangement joins TRBV10-3 to TRBJ2-2; the D is unclear. Germline CDR1 ENHRY, CDR2 SYGVKD. The CDR3 consists of 16 residues. V lost 3 bases, J lost 1 base, and 12 bases lay in between. CDR3 nucleotide sequence: TGTGCCATCAGTGACGTGGTGGGCCGGAACACCGGGGAGCTGTTTTTT. Translation: CAISDVVGRNTGELFF.

The chain employs TRBV5-8 and TRBJ2-5, with 7 positions matching TRBD1. Germline values: CDR1 SGHTS, CDR2 YDEGEE. Trimming took 5 bases from V and 1 from J; bases not matched to a gene: 11. The CDR3 sequence is 16 residues long. The CDR3 DNA reads as TGTGCCAGCAGTACGTGGGGACAGAAATTCCAAGAGACCCAGTACTTC. Translation gives CASSTWGQKFQETQYF.

Details on this clone: Other DNA sequences from this sample encode an identical CDR3 as well. The rearrangement uses TRBV18 and TRBJ1-1; TRBD1 aligns across 7 bases. Germline V lookup: CDR1 KGHSH, CDR2 LQKENI. The CDR3 loop spans 15 amino acids. Germline trimming cut 3 bases from V and 0 bases from J; bases unmatched to any gene: 4. The CDR3 bases are TGTGCCAGCTCACCCGGACAGGCGATGAACACTGAAGCTTTCTTT. Its translation is CASSPGQAMNTEAFF.

Of note for this clone: One end of the junction does not line up with germline, which may come from a read error. This rearrangement joins TRBV25-1 to TRBJ1-6; D is unclear. Germline V lookup: CDR1 MGHDK, CDR2 SYGVNS. The CDR3 is 14 amino acids. The CDR3 reads CASGEGQYNSPLHF. The CDR3 DNA is TGTGCCAGCGGTGAAGGGCAGTATAATTCACCCCTCCACTTT.

The chain joins TRBV9 to TRBJ1-5, with TRBD1 matching over 8 bases. CDR1 and CDR2 (germline): SGDLS, YYNGEE. With 4 bases clipped from V and 3 bases from J, the junction kept 3 bases outside the gene matches. The length of the CDR3 is 14 residues. CDR3 bases: TGTGCCAGCAGCAAGGGACAGGTCAATCAGCCCCAGCATTTT. Translation gives CASSKGQVNQPQHF. The complete variable domain, with remaining parts taken from reference TRBV9 and TRBJ1-5, reads DSGVTQTPKHLITATGQRVTLRCSPRSGDLSVYWYQQSLDQGLQFLIQYYNGEERAKGNILERFSAQQFPDLHSELNLSSLELGDSALYFCASSKGQVNQPQHFGDGTRLSIL.

The chain has TRBV18 and TRBJ2-4; 9 nucleotides agree with TRBD1. The CDR3 loop spans 20 amino acids. Germline CDR1 KGHSH, CDR2 LQKENI. J lost 0 bases, V lost 1 base, and 13 bases had no gene match. CDR3 sequence reads: CASSPRFTGTGKGAKNIQYF. The CDR3 DNA reads TGTGCCAGCTCACCACGTTTCACCGGGACAGGGAAAGGAGCCAAAAACATTCAGTACTTC.

This chain uses TRBV5-1 with TRBJ2-3; TRBD2 matches 11 bases. The length of the CDR3 is 14 residues. Per germline, CDR1 SGHRS and CDR2 YFSETQ. V lost 7 bases to trimming and J lost 4 bases; unmatched junction nucleotides: 5. The CDR3 is CASRLAGTADTQYF. For the CDR3, the DNA is TGCGCCAGCCGACTAGCGGGAACGGCAGATACGCAGTATTTT.

This clone was seen a handful of times. The chain links TRBV28 to TRBJ1-6; D might be TRBD1 (5 bases). V shed 7 bases and J shed 8 bases, with 9 bases lying between them. The CDR3 consists of 12 residues. CDR1 and CDR2 from the germline V gene are MDHEN and SYDVKM. The CDR3 protein is CASKIGDSPLHF. CDR3 in DNA: TGTGCCAGCAAGATAGGGGATTCACCCCTCCACTTT.

The rearrangement joins TRBV28 to TRBJ2-7; 9 nucleotides line up with TRBD2. Looked up from germline, CDR1 is MDHEN and CDR2 is SYDVKM. The CDR3 extends over 15 amino acids. V shed 7 bases, J shed 3 bases, and the junction held 10 bases outside the gene matches. The CDR3 DNA sequence: TGTGCCAGCAACGTCAGCGGGAGGAAAGTCTACGAGCAGTACTTC. Translated: CASNVSGRKVYEQYF. The full variable domain, rest sourced from reference TRBV28 and TRBJ2-7, is DVKVTQSSRYLVKRTGEKVFLECVQDMDHENMFWYRQDPGLGLRLIYFSYDVKMKEKGDIPEGYSVSREKKERFSLILESASTNQTSMYLCASNVSGRKVYEQYFGPGTRLTVT.

The V gene is TRBV7-8, the J gene TRBJ2-5, with a tentative D call TRBD1 (6 bases). Trimming left V 3 bases short and J 5 bases short, with 10 bases between. CDR1 and CDR2 from the germline V gene are SGHVS and FQNEAQ. This CDR3 is built from 13 residues. The CDR3 reads CASSFGGLETQYF. DNA for the CDR3: TGTGCCAGCAGCTTTGGGGGCTTGGAGACCCAGTACTTC. Complete variable domain (other parts from reference TRBV7-8 and TRBJ2-5): GAGVSQSPRYKVAKRGQDVALRCDPISGHVSLFWYQQALGQGPEFLTYFQNEAQLDKSGLPSDRFFAERPEGSVSTLKIQRTQQEDSAVYLCASSFGGLETQYFGPGTRLLVL.

The chain uses TRBV4-1 and TRBJ1-5; 9 positions agree with TRBD1. The trim removed 4 bases at V and 5 bases at J, leaving 6 bases unmatched. The CDR3 is 15 residues long. The germline V gene encodes CDR1 MGHRA and CDR2 YSYEKL. In DNA, the CDR3 is TGCGCCAGCAGCCGAGGGGGACAGGGCCATCAGCCCCAGCATTTT. It is translated as CASSRGGQGHQPQHF.

The chain combines TRBV18 with TRBJ1-1, with D uncertain. Germline values: CDR1 KGHSH, CDR2 LQKENI. CDR3 size: 16 residues. Trimming pared 0 bases from V and 1 base from J, leaving 12 bases between. DNA for the CDR3: TGTGCCAGCTCACCACCCCAGACTCCAACGAACACTGAAGCTTTCTTT. As protein: CASSPPQTPTNTEAFF.

V and J are TRBV2 and TRBJ2-5; 12 bases match TRBD2. The CDR3 covers 15 residues. Germline V gene sequence: CDR1 SNHLY, CDR2 FYNNEI. V shed 7 bases, J shed 5 bases, and the junction held 8 bases outside the gene matches. Here the CDR3 reads CASNPLAGGLETQYF. CDR3 in DNA: TGTGCCAGCAATCCTCTAGCGGGAGGGCTCGAGACCCAGTACTTC.

The V call is TRBV27, the J call TRBJ2-5; tentatively, D is TRBD1 (7 bases). This CDR3 region has 10 residues. Germline V gene sequence: CDR1 MNHEY, CDR2 SMNVEV (reference sequence). CDR3 nucleotides: TGTGCGACAGGGAGGGAGACCCAGTACTTC. The encoded protein is CATGRETQYF.

This clone has more than one count but fewer than ten. The conserved phenylalanine or tryptophan normally closing the CDR3 is absent here, so this likely arose from a read error. The V gene is TRBV7-9, the J gene TRBJ1-1, with a weak D call TRBD1 (5 bases). Trimming shortened V by 5 bases and J by 1 base, and 8 bases separated the two germline ends. This CDR3 has 13 amino acids. In germline, CDR1 is SEHNR, CDR2 FQNEAQ (reference sequence). The CDR3 DNA sequence: TGTGCCAGCAGCACAGGACAGAACACTGAAGCTTTCGTT. The encoded protein is CASSTGQNTEAFV.

The rearrangement uses TRBV18 and TRBJ2-1; D may be TRBD2 (6 bases). This CDR3 is 16 amino acids long. V was shortened by 4 bases and J by 1 base, with 14 bases between the two germline ends. Germline assignment: CDR1 KGHSH and CDR2 LQKENI. The CDR3, as DNA: TGTGCCAGCTCACTAACCAACGGGGGTTCCTACAATGAGCAGTTCTTC. It codes for CASSLTNGGSYNEQFF.

This clone was detected once. This chain connects TRBV6-5 to TRBJ2-2; TRBD1 might be the D (5 bases). V lost 4 bases and J lost 8, with 8 bases in between. CDR1 MNHEY and CDR2 SVGAGI come from the germline V gene. The CDR3 sequence is 12 residues long. CDR3 nucleotides: TGTGCCAGCAGTTCAGGGTGGGGGGAGCTGTTTTTT. Translation: CASSSGWGELFF.

This chain joins TRBV5-4 and TRBJ2-5, with TRBD2 matching 10 bases. This CDR3 region has 15 residues. V lost 4 bases, J lost 2 bases, and 5 bases stayed unmatched. Germline CDR1 reads SGHNT; CDR2 reads YYREEE (reference sequence). The CDR3 spells CASSPAGGHQETQYF. CDR3 in DNA: TGTGCCAGCAGCCCAGCGGGAGGGCATCAAGAGACCCAGTACTTC.

CDR3 loop: CASSLQGIAGELFF. The DNA for the CDR3 is TGTGCCAGCAGCTTGCAGGGGATCGCCGGGGAGCTGTTTTTT. The chain links TRBV5-4 to TRBJ2-2, with D perhaps TRBD1 (6 bases). In germline, CDR1 is SGHNT, CDR2 YYREEE (reference sequence). The CDR3 contains 14 residues. The V end was cut by 1 base, the J end by 6 bases, with 10 bases between.

The chain links TRBV7-3 to TRBJ2-1; weak D call: TRBD1 (6 bases). Per germline, CDR1 SGHTA and CDR2 FQGTGA. The CDR3 loop spans 14 amino acids. Trimming left V 5 bases short and J 2 bases short, with 10 bases between. CDR3 nucleotide sequence: TGTGCCAGCAGCCCATGGGACACCTACAATGAGCAGTTCTTC. Translated, it gives CASSPWDTYNEQFF.

V usage is TRBV13 and J usage is TRBJ2-1; possible D gene TRBD2, 5 bases. V was clipped by 4 bases and J by 10 bases, with 20 bases between them. The CDR3 spans 15 residues. Germline CDR1 and CDR2: PRHDT and FYEKMQ (reference sequence). The CDR3 is CASSSEGRNYGEQFF. For the CDR3, the DNA is TGTGCCAGCAGCTCAGAAGGGAGAAACTACGGAGAGCAGTTCTTC. The entire variable domain, with the rest obtained from reference TRBV13 and TRBJ2-1, is as follows: AAGVIQSPRHLIKEKRETATLKCYPIPRHDTVYWYQQGPGQDPQFLISFYEKMQSDKGSIPDRFSAQQFSDYHSELNMSSLELGDSALYFCASSSEGRNYGEQFFGPGTRLTVL.

J is TRBJ2-1 and V is TRBV19; D not resolved. Germline CDR1 LNHDA, CDR2 SQIVND (reference sequence). This CDR3 contains 15 residues. V was pared by 7 bases and J by 0 bases, with 13 bases between. CDR3 coding DNA: TGTGCCAGTATGAATTACCTAGGCTCCTACAATGAGCAGTTCTTC. It specifies CASMNYLGSYNEQFF.

The V and J genes are TRBV27 and TRBJ2-5, with a weak D call TRBD2 (6 bases). This CDR3 spans 14 amino acids. V lost 3 bases to trimming and J lost 5 bases, with 13 bases between them. Germline V gives CDR1 MNHEY, CDR2 SMNVEV (reference sequence). DNA of the CDR3: TGTGCCAGCAGTTTCACGGGGGTGAGGGAGACCCAGTACTTC. This gives the protein CASSFTGVRETQYF.